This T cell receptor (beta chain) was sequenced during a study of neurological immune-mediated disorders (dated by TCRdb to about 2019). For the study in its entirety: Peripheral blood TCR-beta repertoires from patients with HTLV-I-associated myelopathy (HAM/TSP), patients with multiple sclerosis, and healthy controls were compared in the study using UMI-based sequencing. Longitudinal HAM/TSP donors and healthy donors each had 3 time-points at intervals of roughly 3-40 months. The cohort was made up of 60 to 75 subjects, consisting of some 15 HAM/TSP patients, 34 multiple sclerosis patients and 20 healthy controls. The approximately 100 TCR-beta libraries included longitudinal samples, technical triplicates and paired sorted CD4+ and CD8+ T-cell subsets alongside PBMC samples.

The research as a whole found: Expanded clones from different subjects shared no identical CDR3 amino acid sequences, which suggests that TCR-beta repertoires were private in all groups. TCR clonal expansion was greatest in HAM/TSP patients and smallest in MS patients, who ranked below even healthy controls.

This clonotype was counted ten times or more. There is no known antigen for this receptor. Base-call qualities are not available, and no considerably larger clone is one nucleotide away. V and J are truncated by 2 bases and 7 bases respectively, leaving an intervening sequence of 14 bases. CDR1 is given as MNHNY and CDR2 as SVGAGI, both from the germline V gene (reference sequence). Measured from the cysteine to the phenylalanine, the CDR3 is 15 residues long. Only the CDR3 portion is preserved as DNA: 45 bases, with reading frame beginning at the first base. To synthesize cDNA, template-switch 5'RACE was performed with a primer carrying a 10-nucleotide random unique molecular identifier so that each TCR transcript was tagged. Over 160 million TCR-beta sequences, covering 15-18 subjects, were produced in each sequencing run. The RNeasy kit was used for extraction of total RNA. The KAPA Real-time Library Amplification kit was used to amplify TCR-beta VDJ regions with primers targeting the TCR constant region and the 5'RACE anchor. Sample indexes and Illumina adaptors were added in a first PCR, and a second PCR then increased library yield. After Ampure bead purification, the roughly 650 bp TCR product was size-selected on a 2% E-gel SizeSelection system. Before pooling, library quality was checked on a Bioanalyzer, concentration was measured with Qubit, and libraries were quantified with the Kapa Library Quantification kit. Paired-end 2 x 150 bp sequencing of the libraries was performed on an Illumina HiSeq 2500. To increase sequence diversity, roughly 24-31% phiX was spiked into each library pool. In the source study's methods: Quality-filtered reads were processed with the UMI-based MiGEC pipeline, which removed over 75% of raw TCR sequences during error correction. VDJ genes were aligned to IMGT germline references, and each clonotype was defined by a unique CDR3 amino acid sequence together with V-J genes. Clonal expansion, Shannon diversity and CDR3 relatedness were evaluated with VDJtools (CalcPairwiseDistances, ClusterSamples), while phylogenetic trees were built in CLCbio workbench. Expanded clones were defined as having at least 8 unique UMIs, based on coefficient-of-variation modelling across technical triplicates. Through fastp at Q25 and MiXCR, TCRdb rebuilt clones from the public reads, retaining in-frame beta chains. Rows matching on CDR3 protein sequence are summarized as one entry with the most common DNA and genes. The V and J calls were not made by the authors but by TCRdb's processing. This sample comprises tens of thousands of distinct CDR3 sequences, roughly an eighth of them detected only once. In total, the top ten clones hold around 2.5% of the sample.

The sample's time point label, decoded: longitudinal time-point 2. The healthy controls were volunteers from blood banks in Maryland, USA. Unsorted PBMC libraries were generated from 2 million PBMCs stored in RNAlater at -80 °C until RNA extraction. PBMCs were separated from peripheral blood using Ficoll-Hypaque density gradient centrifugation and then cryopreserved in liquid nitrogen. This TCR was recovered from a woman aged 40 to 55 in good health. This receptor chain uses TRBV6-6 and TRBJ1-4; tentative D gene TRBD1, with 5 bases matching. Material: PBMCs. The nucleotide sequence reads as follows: TGTGCCAGCAGTTACCCAGGGTCTGGTGGTGAAAAACTGTTTTTT. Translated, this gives CASSYPGSGGEKLFF.